What follows are 5 T cell receptor beta chains derived from one specimen sequenced in a study of blood T cell repertoires in COVID-19. TCRdb's copy holds only in-frame clones and misses some; the assay was immunoSEQ multiplex PCR. The repertoire holds around 350,000 clones, with approximately 86% as singletons. Sequenced: peripheral blood. The receptors were sampled from a human donor in a cohort sampled during active COVID-19.

V gene TRBV9 combines with J gene TRBJ2-5, with D possibly TRBD1 on 5 matching bases. Trimming pared 3 bases from V and 3 bases from J, leaving 15 bases between. This CDR3 has 15 residues. In germline, CDR1 is SGDLS, CDR2 YYNGEE. The CDR3 DNA follows: TGTGCCAGCAGCGCCGATGGCAGGGTTGAAGAGACCCAGTACTTC. It yields the protein CASSADGRVEETQYF.

This clone has a count of ten or more. The genes are TRBV7-8 and TRBJ1-2; TRBD1 is a possible D gene (6 bases). Germline CDR1 reads SGHVS; CDR2 reads FQNEAQ. Trimming shortened V by 3 bases and J by 7 bases, and 18 bases separated the two germline ends. The CDR3 has 15 residues. The CDR3 coding sequence is TGTGCCAGCAGCTTCGGGGTAGGACAGACTACTGGCTACACCTTC. Protein sequence: CASSFGVGQTTGYTF.

This clone was seen only once. The V call is TRBV4-1, the J call TRBJ2-3, with D possibly matching TRBD2 (6 bases). Per the germline V gene, CDR1 is MGHRA and CDR2 is YSYEKL. CDR3 length equals 18 residues. V was pared by 1 base and J by 4 bases, with 21 bases between. The CDR3 region is CASSQGGARRGSSDTQYF. DNA for the CDR3: TGCGCCAGCAGCCAAGGCGGTGCGAGGAGGGGCAGCTCAGATACGCAGTATTTT.

Regarding this clone: Other DNA sequences in this sample translate to the same CDR3. This rearrangement joins TRBV6-1 to TRBJ2-7; 10 bases agree with TRBD2. The junction had 4 bases not matched to a gene; V was cut back by 1 base and J by 4 bases. The CDR3 is 15 residues long. CDR1 is MNHNS and CDR2 is SASEGT in the germline V gene. In nucleotides, the CDR3 is TGTGCCAGCAGTGAAGGTAGCGGGGGGTTTTACGAGCAGTACTTC. This encodes CASSEGSGGFYEQYF.

The chain uses TRBV19 and TRBJ2-1, with D perhaps TRBD2 (5 bases). This CDR3 is 17 amino acids long. Per germline, CDR1 LNHDA and CDR2 SQIVND (reference sequence). Trimming removed 1 base from V and 3 bases from J, with 16 bases in between. In DNA form, the CDR3 reads TGTGCCAGTAGTATAGCGGGGAGACTATATAGCTACAATGAGCAGTTCTTC. Its protein is CASSIAGRLYSYNEQFF. Filled out from reference TRBV19 and TRBJ2-1, the complete variable domain reads DGGITQSPKYLFRKEGQNVTLSCEQNLNHDAMYWYRQDPGQGLRLIYYSQIVNDFQKGDIAEGYSVSREKKESFPLTVTSAQKNPTAFYLCASSIAGRLYSYNEQFFGPGTRLTVL.